The 13 T cell receptor beta chains in this list originate from one sample, sequenced in a study of blood T cell repertoires in COVID-19 (dated by TCRdb to the early 2020s). Libraries were made using the immunoSEQ multiplex PCR assay. In TCRdb, the immuneACCESS table is reduced to in-frame sequences with V and J assigned. These tables do not hold every clone; where another copy was compared, an unresolved V gene accounts for under half, and the others remain unexplained. The sample profile shows some 200,000 clones; approximately 90% of them were found once. Jointly, the top ten make up about 2.4% of the sample. Specimen: PBMCs or T cells enriched from blood (not recorded which). All receptors derive from a woman between 25 and 40 years old who had recovered from COVID-19.

The chain joins TRBV7-6 to TRBJ1-6; the match to TRBD1 covers 8 bases. The J segment lost 3 bases and the V segment lost 6 bases, leaving 10 bases of the junction unmatched. The CDR3 totals 17 residues. Germline lookup yields CDR1 SGHVS and CDR2 FNYEAQ. CDR3 in DNA: TGTGCCAGCAGTCTAACAGGGGGAACCGTCTATAATTCACCCCTCCACTTT. Amino acids: CASSLTGGTVYNSPLHF.

This clone was counted a single time. This rearrangement joins TRBV6-5 to TRBJ1-5, with D possibly being TRBD1 (6 bases). This CDR3 has 14 amino acids. Germline V gives CDR1 MNHEY, CDR2 SVGAGI. V shed 1 base and J shed 6 bases, with 10 bases lying between them. The CDR3 DNA follows: TGTGCCAGCAGTTACTACAGGGTTGGTCAGCCCCAGCATTTT. Its protein product is CASSYYRVGQPQHF.

The V call is TRBV11-3, the J call TRBJ2-3, with 9 bases that match TRBD1. Trimming at V came to 5 bases and at J to 3 bases, leaving 6 bases not matched to a gene. CDR1 and CDR2 (germline): SGHNT, YENEEA. This CDR3 is built from 15 residues. The CDR3 region is CASSPRTGVTDTQYF. In nucleotides, the CDR3 is TGTGCCAGCAGCCCTCGGACAGGGGTTACAGATACGCAGTATTTT.

This clone was seen only once. V gene TRBV4-2 combines with J gene TRBJ2-2, with D maybe TRBD1 (7 bases). V shed 1 base and J shed 3 bases, with 15 bases lying between them. The germline V gene has CDR1 LGHNA and CDR2 YNFKEQ. The CDR3 is 17 amino acids. The CDR3 nucleotides read TGTGCCAGCAGCCAAGGGAGGGGGCGTAGGGACACCGGGGAGCTGTTTTTT. It specifies CASSQGRGRRDTGELFF.

The rearrangement joins TRBV11-2 to TRBJ1-4, with 12 bases fitting TRBD1. The V segment lost 1 base and the J segment 7 bases; nucleotides outside the gene matches: 10. Germline CDR1 and CDR2: SGHAT and FQNNGV. The CDR3 is 18 residues long. The CDR3 spells CASSLGRGQGAFFEKLFF. The CDR3 nucleotides read TGTGCCAGCAGCTTAGGTCGGGGACAGGGGGCATTTTTTGAAAAACTGTTTTTT.

This clone has more than one count but fewer than ten. The chain employs TRBV6-2 or TRBV6-3 and TRBJ1-5; no firm D call. Trimming removed 2 bases at V and 0 bases at J, with 11 bases between. There are 16 residues in the CDR3. CDR1 is MNHEY, CDR2 SVGEGT, per germline. The CDR3 sequence: CASSYPTRRSNQPQHF. The CDR3 region has the DNA TGTGCCAGCAGTTACCCGACAAGACGTAGCAATCAGCCCCAGCATTTT.

The chain has TRBV5-1 and TRBJ1-4; D is perhaps TRBD1 (6 bases). Germline lookup yields CDR1 SGHRS and CDR2 YFSETQ. The CDR3 loop spans 16 amino acids. Trimming left V 3 bases short and J 0 bases short, with 12 bases between. This CDR3 is CASSSRDTATNEKLFF. DNA of the CDR3: TGCGCCAGCAGCTCCCGGGACACCGCAACTAATGAAAAACTGTTTTTT.

The J gene is TRBJ2-2, the V gene TRBV19; a possible D gene is TRBD1 (5 bases). Germline V gene sequence: CDR1 LNHDA, CDR2 SQIVND (reference sequence). V lost 3 bases and J 2 bases, leaving 28 bases between the germline ends. There are 21 residues in the CDR3. For the CDR3, the DNA is TGTGCCAGTAGTATCTCCACTTCCCGACAGCTCCCTACCGTTAACACCGGGGAGCTGTTTTTT. Its translation: CASSISTSRQLPTVNTGELFF. The full variable domain, with the rest looked up from reference TRBV19 and TRBJ2-2, is DGGITQSPKYLFRKEGQNVTLSCEQNLNHDAMYWYRQDPGQGLRLIYYSQIVNDFQKGDIAEGYSVSREKKESFPLTVTSAQKNPTAFYLCASSISTSRQLPTVNTGELFFGEGSRLTVL.

The V gene is TRBV5-1, the J gene TRBJ2-4; D is perhaps TRBD1 (6 bases). With 4 bases removed from V and 2 bases from J, the gap between germline ends came to 16 bases. The CDR3 is made up of 16 amino acids. Germline V gene data show CDR1 as SGHRS and CDR2 as YFSETQ. CDR3 in amino acids: CASSLTGPTSKNIQYF. CDR3 DNA sequence: TGCGCCAGCAGCCTCACAGGGCCTACATCCAAAAACATTCAGTACTTC.

In its sample, this clone was seen a few times. This sample also contains other DNA sequences that code for the same CDR3. The gene calls are TRBV7-2 and TRBJ2-3; maybe TRBD1 (5 bases). Germline assignment: CDR1 SGHTA and CDR2 FQGNSA. Trimming stripped 0 bases from V and 1 base from J, with 5 bases between. The CDR3 loop spans 14 amino acids. CDR3 nucleotides: TGTGCCAGCAGCTTAGCCAGGGGCACAGATACGCAGTATTTT. Translation: CASSLARGTDTQYF. The variable domain in full, completed from reference TRBV7-2 and TRBJ2-3, reads GAGVSQSPSNKVTEKGKDVELRCDPISGHTALYWYRQSLGQGLEFLIYFQGNSAPDKSGLPSDRFSAERTGGSVSTLTIQRTQQEDSAVYLCASSLARGTDTQYFGPGTRLTVL.

The chain uses TRBV6-2 or TRBV6-3 and TRBJ2-3; TRBD2 matches 7 bases. CDR3 length: 17 amino acids. The germline V gene encodes CDR1 MNHEY and CDR2 SVGEGT. V shed 2 bases and J 0 bases; nucleotides not matched to a gene: 8. CDR3: CASSYGMAGVSTDTQYF. The CDR3 DNA sequence: TGTGCCAGCAGTTACGGCATGGCGGGGGTTAGCACAGATACGCAGTATTTT.

This chain uses TRBV6-5 with TRBJ1-1; TRBD1 aligns across 7 bases. V trimming: 8 bases; J trimming: 0 bases; junction bases outside the gene matches: 6. Per germline, CDR1 MNHEY and CDR2 SVGAGI. This CDR3 has 14 amino acids. The CDR3 region is CASPKDRVNTEAFF. In DNA form, the CDR3 reads TGTGCCAGCCCAAAAGACAGGGTGAACACTGAAGCTTTCTTT.

The chain carries TRBV27 and TRBJ2-1; 9 positions match TRBD1. This CDR3 has 16 residues. Germline V gene lookup returns CDR1 MNHEY and CDR2 SMNVEV (reference sequence). The V gene end was trimmed by 6 bases and the J gene end by 6 bases; junction bases not matched to a gene: 12. The CDR3 DNA reads TGTGCCAGCAGCCGATATGACAGGGGGGCTACCAATGAGCAGTTCTTC. The encoded protein is CASSRYDRGATNEQFF.